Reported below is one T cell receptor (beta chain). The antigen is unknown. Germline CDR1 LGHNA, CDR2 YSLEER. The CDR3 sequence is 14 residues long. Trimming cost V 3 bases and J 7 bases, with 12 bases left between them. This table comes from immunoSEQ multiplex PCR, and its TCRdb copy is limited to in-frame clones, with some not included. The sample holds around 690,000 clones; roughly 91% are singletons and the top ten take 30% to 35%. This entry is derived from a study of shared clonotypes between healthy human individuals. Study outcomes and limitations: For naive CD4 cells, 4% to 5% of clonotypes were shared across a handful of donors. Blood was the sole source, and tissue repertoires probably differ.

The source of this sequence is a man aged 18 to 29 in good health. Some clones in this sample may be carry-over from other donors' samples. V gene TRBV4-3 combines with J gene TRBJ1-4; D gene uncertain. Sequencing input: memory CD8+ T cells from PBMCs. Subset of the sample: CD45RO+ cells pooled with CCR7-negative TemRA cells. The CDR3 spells CASSQWGTGEKLFF. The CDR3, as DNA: TGCGCCAGCAGCCAGTGGGGAACGGGTGAAAAACTGTTTTTT.